These T cell receptor beta chains were read from a single sample in a study of T cell responses to AZD1222 COVID-19 vaccine. Profiling relied on immunoSEQ multiplex PCR, and the TCRdb table lists in-frame clones only, not all of them. This table holds about 180,000 clones, 85% to 90% found once. Sequenced material: peripheral blood, taken 28 days after the second AZD1222 dose. The receptors stem from an adult who received the AZD1222 COVID-19 vaccine. Each CDR3 is given with its conserved first and last residue. Each record gives: D gene, J gene, V gene, clone size, CDR3 DNA, CDR3 protein. A D gene is named only where the DNA matches it firmly. Expanded clones are given a class, and other clones once, few, many or no size at all.

D: NA; J: TRBJ2-7; V: TRBV18; size: NA; DNA: TGTGCCAGCTCACCGGGCTCCTACGAGCAGTACTTC; CDR3: CASSPGSYEQYF
D: TRBD2; J: TRBJ2-2; V: TRBV19; size: NA; DNA: TGTGCCAGTATCCGGGGACTAGCGGGGGGAAGGACCGGGGAGCTGTTTTTT; CDR3: CASIRGLAGGRTGELFF
D: NA; J: TRBJ1-1; V: TRBV6-2/TRBV6-3; size: once; DNA: TGTGCCAGCAGTTACGGGGACCCGGGCGCTGAAGCTTTCTTT; CDR3: CASSYGDPGAEAFF
D: NA; J: TRBJ1-1; V: TRBV3-1/TRBV3-2; size: NA; DNA: TGTGCCAGCAGCCAAGTTCCAGTTCAGGGGACTGAAGCTTTCTTT; CDR3: CASSQVPVQGTEAFF
D: NA; J: TRBJ2-2; V: TRBV2; size: NA; DNA: TGTGCCAGCAGTGTTTGGGCGTCGAACACCGGGGAGCTGTTTTTT; CDR3: CASSVWASNTGELFF
D: TRBD1; J: TRBJ2-4; V: TRBV3-1/TRBV3-2; size: NA; DNA: TGTGCCAGCAGCCCCCTGGGACAGCTTAAAAACATTCAGTACTTC; CDR3: CASSPLGQLKNIQYF
D: NA; J: TRBJ1-1; V: TRBV6-4; size: NA; DNA: TGTGCCAGCAGTGTGGAGGTTAACACTGAAGCTTTCTTT; CDR3: CASSVEVNTEAFF
D: NA; J: TRBJ1-6; V: TRBV27; size: NA; DNA: TGTGCCAGCAGTTTTAGTTGGGACCCGAATTCACCCCTCCACTTT; CDR3: CASSFSWDPNSPLHF
D: TRBD2; J: TRBJ2-1; V: TRBV19; size: NA; DNA: TGTGCCAGTAGTATAGATCGAGGACTAGCGATTTACAATGAGCAGTTCTTC; CDR3: CASSIDRGLAIYNEQFF
D: NA; J: TRBJ1-2; V: TRBV10-1; size: few; DNA: TGCGCCAGGGTCGAACAGGGTCTGTCGGGTGGCTACACCTTC; CDR3: CARVEQGLSGGYTF
D: NA; J: TRBJ2-3; V: TRBV5-4; size: once; DNA: TGTGCCAGCAGCTCGACGGGAACAGATACGCAGTATTTT; CDR3: CASSSTGTDTQYF
D: NA; J: TRBJ2-7; V: TRBV12-3/TRBV12-4; size: NA; DNA: TGTGCCAGCAGCCAGGACCCAGGCACCGAGCAGTACTTC; CDR3: CASSQDPGTEQYF
D: NA; J: TRBJ2-2; V: TRBV27; size: NA; DNA: TGTGCCAGCAGCCCAAACAGGTCCACCGGGGAGCTGTTTTTT; CDR3: CASSPNRSTGELFF
D: TRBD1; J: TRBJ2-5; V: TRBV5-1; size: few; DNA: TGCGCCAGCAGCTTGGCCCCAGGGGGAGAGACCCAGTACTTC; CDR3: CASSLAPGGETQYF
D: TRBD1; J: TRBJ1-2; V: TRBV28; size: NA; DNA: TGTGCCAGCACCGCCGGGACAGGGGCTATTGGCTACACCTTC; CDR3: CASTAGTGAIGYTF
D: NA; J: TRBJ1-1; V: TRBV27; size: NA; DNA: TGTGCCAGCAGTTTATCGCCAGGAACACCAAACACTGAAGCTTTCTTT; CDR3: CASSLSPGTPNTEAFF
D: TRBD1; J: TRBJ2-7; V: TRBV5-1; size: NA; DNA: TGCGCCAGCAGTCCCCTACCGACCCCGGGACAGGGGACCTACTACGAGCAGTACTTC; CDR3: CASSPLPTPGQGTYYEQYF
D: NA; J: TRBJ2-1; V: TRBV5-5; size: NA; DNA: TGTGCCAGCAGCTTGTGGGGGAACAATGAGCAGTTCTTC; CDR3: CASSLWGNNEQFF
D: NA; J: TRBJ2-3; V: TRBV7-8; size: few; DNA: TGTGCCAGCAGCTTAAGGGACGTCAGCCCAGATACGCAGTATTTT; CDR3: CASSLRDVSPDTQYF
D: NA; J: TRBJ1-1; V: TRBV11-2; size: NA; DNA: TGTGCCAGCAGCTTTGGGGGAATGAACACTGAAGCTTTCTTT; CDR3: CASSFGGMNTEAFF
D: NA; J: TRBJ1-3; V: TRBV4-1; size: NA; DNA: TGCGCCAGCAGCCAAGATTTGGGGGGCGCTTATGGAAACACCATATATTTT; CDR3: CASSQDLGGAYGNTIYF
D: NA; J: TRBJ2-7; V: TRBV2; size: once; DNA: TGTGCCAGCCGGAGTTTTCACGAGCAGTACTTC; CDR3: CASRSFHEQYF
D: NA; J: TRBJ2-1; V: TRBV28; size: once; DNA: TGTGCCAGCAGCCTACAGGGAACGGACTACAATGAGCAGTTCTTC; CDR3: CASSLQGTDYNEQFF
D: TRBD2; J: TRBJ2-3; V: TRBV5-4; size: NA; DNA: TGTGCCAGCTCTCCGACTAGCTCAGATACGCAGTATTTT; CDR3: CASSPTSSDTQYF
D: TRBD2; J: TRBJ2-7; V: TRBV7-6; size: NA; DNA: TGTGCCAGCAGCTTAGGTAGCGGGGCAAGCTCCTACGAGCAGTACTTC; CDR3: CASSLGSGASSYEQYF
D: NA; J: TRBJ2-6; V: TRBV5-8; size: NA; DNA: TGTGCCAGCAGCTTGGAAGGTGGGACGGACCTCTCTGGGGCCAACGTCCTGACTTTC; CDR3: CASSLEGGTDLSGANVLTF
D: NA; J: TRBJ2-7; V: TRBV15; size: NA; DNA: TGTGCCACCAGCAGAGCCCCGCCAGGGGCCTACGAGCAGTACTTC; CDR3: CATSRAPPGAYEQYF
D: NA; J: TRBJ2-3; V: TRBV18; size: NA; DNA: TGTGCCAGCTCACCAGTCCGCGCAGATACGCAGTATTTT; CDR3: CASSPVRADTQYF
D: TRBD1; J: TRBJ1-5; V: TRBV4-2; size: NA; DNA: TGTGCCAGCAGCCAAGATGGAACAGGGGAAGGTCAGCCCCAGCATTTT; CDR3: CASSQDGTGEGQPQHF
D: NA; J: TRBJ1-1; V: TRBV11-3; size: many; DNA: TGTGCCAGCAGCTCCAGTTTTGGCACTGAAGCTTTCTTT; CDR3: CASSSSFGTEAFF
D: NA; J: TRBJ2-7; V: TRBV25-1; size: few; DNA: TGTGCCAGCGCATCCGGGACAAACTACGAGCAGTACTTC; CDR3: CASASGTNYEQYF
D: NA; J: TRBJ1-2; V: TRBV7-9; size: few; DNA: TGTGCCAGCAGCTTAGGTGACAGGCGCGGCGCCTTC; CDR3: CASSLGDRRGAF
D: NA; J: TRBJ2-2; V: TRBV6-5; size: NA; DNA: TGTGCCAGCAGTTACACCCAGATTTTGAACACCGGGGAGCTGTTTTTT; CDR3: CASSYTQILNTGELFF
D: NA; J: TRBJ2-3; V: TRBV11-2; size: NA; DNA: TGTGCCAGCAGCTTGGGGGGGGGCCCAGATACGCAGTATTTT; CDR3: CASSLGGGPDTQYF
D: NA; J: TRBJ1-1; V: TRBV27; size: once; DNA: TGTGCCAGCAGTTACAGGGTCGGGAACACTGAAGCTTTCTTT; CDR3: CASSYRVGNTEAFF
D: TRBD2; J: TRBJ2-1; V: TRBV27; size: few; DNA: TGTGCCAGCAGTATAACCGGGACTAGCGGGGGGTATAATGAGCAGTTCTTC; CDR3: CASSITGTSGGYNEQFF
D: NA; J: TRBJ1-5; V: TRBV27; size: few; DNA: TGTGCCAGCAGTCTTAACAGGGCCGCGGGGCCCCAGCATTTT; CDR3: CASSLNRAAGPQHF
D: NA; J: TRBJ2-3; V: TRBV7-9; size: NA; DNA: TGTGCCAGCAGCTGGAGACAGGGAGGGGGAGATACGCAGTATTTT; CDR3: CASSWRQGGGDTQYF
D: NA; J: TRBJ1-2; V: TRBV28; size: NA; DNA: TGTGCCAGCAGTCTAGTAGGCCCTAACTATGGCTACACCTTC; CDR3: CASSLVGPNYGYTF
D: TRBD1; J: TRBJ1-2; V: TRBV7-2; size: NA; DNA: TGTGCCAGCAGCTTATCACAGGGGGCTAACTATGGCTACACCTTC; CDR3: CASSLSQGANYGYTF
D: TRBD1; J: TRBJ1-2; V: TRBV6-5; size: NA; DNA: TGTGCCAGCAGTCGACAGGGGGCGAATGGCTACACCTTC; CDR3: CASSRQGANGYTF
D: TRBD2; J: TRBJ2-5; V: TRBV3-1/TRBV3-2; size: NA; DNA: TGTGCCAGCAGCCAGAGACGGCTAGCGGGGGTTGGGGTGGAGTACTTC; CDR3: CASSQRRLAGVGVEYF
D: NA; J: TRBJ1-4; V: TRBV3-1/TRBV3-2; size: NA; DNA: TGTGCCAGCAGCCAAGCGACAGACTCTAATGAAAAACTGTTTTTT; CDR3: CASSQATDSNEKLFF
D: NA; J: TRBJ1-2; V: TRBV4-2; size: NA; DNA: TGTGCCAGCAGCCAAGAGGGCCAGGGGTTTGGCTACACCTTC; CDR3: CASSQEGQGFGYTF
D: TRBD2; J: TRBJ2-7; V: TRBV11-3; size: NA; DNA: TGTGCCAGCAGCCCCGAGGGCGGGGGGCCGAGGGGCTCCTACGAGCAGTACTTC; CDR3: CASSPEGGGPRGSYEQYF
D: NA; J: TRBJ1-1; V: TRBV3-1/TRBV3-2; size: NA; DNA: TGTGCCAGCAGCCAAGACTCTGAAGCTTTCTTT; CDR3: CASSQDSEAFF
D: NA; J: TRBJ2-7; V: TRBV25-1; size: NA; DNA: TGTGCCAGCAGTGAATTTGGGTTTCCGGGCGAGCAGTACTTC; CDR3: CASSEFGFPGEQYF
D: NA; J: TRBJ2-5; V: TRBV9; size: NA; DNA: TGTGCCAGCAGCGTAGTTGGAGACCTCGGGGCCCAGTACTTC; CDR3: CASSVVGDLGAQYF
D: NA; J: TRBJ1-1; V: TRBV3-1/TRBV3-2; size: NA; DNA: TGTGCCAGCAGCCTTGCGAAGAACACTGAAGCTTTCTTT; CDR3: CASSLAKNTEAFF
D: TRBD1; J: TRBJ1-3; V: TRBV19; size: NA; DNA: TGTGCCAGTAGTTTTTCCGGACAGGGCGCATCTGGAAACACCATATATTTT; CDR3: CASSFSGQGASGNTIYF